A single sample is the source of the 20 T cell receptor beta chains below, sequenced in a study of cytomegalovirus exposure and HLA in healthy donors. The PCR employed 60 Vbeta primers together with 13 Jbeta primers. Clones were sequenced by immunoSEQ multiplex PCR, and TCRdb holds only the in-frame ones, with some missing. The repertoire holds 140,000 or so clones, with approximately 80% as singletons. The sample taken for sequencing was PBMCs. The receptors derive from a woman between 18 and 29 years old in good health and CMV-seropositive.

This clone was found once. The J gene is TRBJ2-5, the V gene TRBV7-8; D gene uncertain. TRBJ2-7 matches the DNA end more closely, so the J call is doubtful. CDR1 is SGHVS, CDR2 FQNEAQ, per germline. The CDR3 consists of 14 residues. CDR3 nucleotide sequence: TGTGCCAGCAGCTTAGAGACGGGTACCTACGAGCAGTACTTC. This translates into CASSLETGTYEQYF.

In nucleotides, the CDR3 is TGTGCCAGCACCTTAGCGGGGGGGTACAATGAGCAGTTCTTC. The encoded protein is CASTLAGGYNEQFF. The chain has TRBV6-1 and TRBJ2-1, with TRBD2 matching over 11 bases. CDR1 is MNHNS and CDR2 is SASEGT in the germline V gene. The CDR3 consists of 14 residues. Trimming cost V 7 bases and J 4 bases; bases outside gene matches: 3.

The gene calls are TRBV7-6 and TRBJ2-5; 8 nucleotides match TRBD1. Germline V gene data show CDR1 as SGHVS and CDR2 as FNYEAQ. The CDR3 is 15 residues long. The V and J ends lost 5 bases and 5 bases, in that order; junction bases with no gene match: 10. The CDR3 here is CASSDGQGAWETQYF. In nucleotides, the CDR3 is TGTGCCAGCAGCGATGGGCAGGGGGCGTGGGAGACCCAGTACTTC.

The rearrangement uses TRBV2 and TRBJ2-7; 8 bases are shared with TRBD1. The CDR3 loop spans 19 amino acids. The trim removed 6 bases at V and 0 bases at J, leaving 19 bases unmatched. Germline CDR1 SNHLY, CDR2 FYNNEI. The chain's CDR3 is CASRNSRDRRRESSYEQYF. In DNA, the CDR3 is TGTGCCAGCAGAAATAGCCGGGACAGGCGGCGCGAGAGCTCCTACGAGCAGTACTTC.

The V gene is TRBV11-3, the J gene TRBJ2-7; 9 bases align to TRBD1. Germline lookup yields CDR1 SGHNT and CDR2 YENEEA. Trimming removed 1 base from V and 6 bases from J; junction bases left unmatched: 10. The CDR3 covers 16 residues. The CDR3 DNA follows: TGTGCCAGCAGCTTAGGGAGTCTGGACAGGGGAAGCGAGCAGTACTTC. Protein product: CASSLGSLDRGSEQYF.

This clone appeared once. J is TRBJ2-1 and V is TRBV19; maybe TRBD2 (5 bases). This CDR3 has 12 residues. Germline loops: CDR1 LNHDA, CDR2 SQIVND (reference sequence). Trimming took 7 bases from V and 7 from J, leaving 11 bases between them. CDR3 DNA sequence: TGTGCCAGTACGGGATCTGGGAATGAGCAGTTCTTC. It codes for CASTGSGNEQFF.

The chain couples TRBV30 to TRBJ1-6; 9 bases are a match to TRBD1. J was trimmed by 10 bases and V by 1 base; bases with no gene match: 5. The CDR3 has 14 residues. Germline V gene data show CDR1 as GTSNPN and CDR2 as SVGIG (reference sequence). CDR3 nucleotides: TGTGCCTGGAGTGCCGGGACAGGGAGCTCACCCCTCCACTTT. Its translation is CAWSAGTGSSPLHF.

This sequence joins TRBV5-4 and TRBJ2-1; D is possibly TRBD2 (5 bases). V gave up 0 bases and J gave up 6 bases, with 16 bases separating them. This CDR3 region has 16 residues. Germline V gene sequence: CDR1 SGHNT, CDR2 YYREEE (reference sequence). The CDR3 nucleotides are TGTGCCAGCAGCTTGGGTCTGGGGAGCCCCACCAATGAGCAGTTCTTC. It codes for CASSLGLGSPTNEQFF.

This chain's CDR3 is CASSIMGQGEGYTF. The CDR3 DNA follows: TGTGCCAGTAGTATTATGGGACAGGGCGAGGGCTACACCTTC. The chain is built from TRBV19 and TRBJ1-2, with 9 bases fitting TRBD1. This CDR3 is built from 14 residues. Losses at the gene ends were 3 bases for V and 8 bases for J; bases not matched to a gene: 7. Germline V gene data show CDR1 as LNHDA and CDR2 as SQIVND (reference sequence). Together with reference TRBV19 and TRBJ1-2, the CDR3 gives the full variable domain: DGGITQSPKYLFRKEGQNVTLSCEQNLNHDAMYWYRQDPGQGLRLIYYSQIVNDFQKGDIAEGYSVSREKKESFPLTVTSAQKNPTAFYLCASSIMGQGEGYTFGSGTRLTVV.

This clone showed up just a few times. This sequence joins TRBV20-1 and TRBJ2-7; no definite D call. Germline CDR1 and CDR2: DFQATT and SNEGSKA (reference sequence). Trimming cost V 3 bases and J 3 bases, with 3 bases left between them. The CDR3 totals 10 residues. CDR3 residues: CSASRYEQYF. As DNA, the CDR3 is TGCAGTGCTAGCCGCTACGAGCAGTACTTC.

The V call is TRBV6-1, the J call TRBJ1-2; 8 bases fit TRBD1. From germline, CDR1 is MNHNS and CDR2 SASEGT. V was pared by 3 bases and J by 8 bases, with 8 bases of the junction left unmatched. The CDR3 is 14 residues long. The CDR3 is CASSDRTGTLGYTF. For the CDR3, the DNA is TGTGCCAGCAGTGATAGGACAGGGACGTTAGGCTACACCTTC.

The chain carries TRBV19 and TRBJ1-2; no reliable D call. V gave up 5 bases and J gave up 4 bases, with 11 bases separating them. The germline V gene has CDR1 LNHDA and CDR2 SQIVND (reference sequence). This CDR3 has 13 residues. The chain's CDR3 is CASSSELVYGYTF. The CDR3 bases are TGTGCCAGTAGTTCGGAACTAGTCTATGGCTACACCTTC.

The chain is built from TRBV7-8 and TRBJ1-2; D unresolved. Trimming shortened V by 5 bases and J by 4 bases, and 14 bases separated the two germline ends. Germline V lookup: CDR1 SGHVS, CDR2 FQNEAQ. CDR3 size: 14 residues. The CDR3 loop reads CASSPSSSGYGYTF. CDR3 sequence (DNA): TGTGCCAGCAGCCCCTCCTCGTCCGGCTATGGCTACACCTTC.

The chain links TRBV5-6 to TRBJ1-5; D is uncertain. CDR1 and CDR2 (germline): SGHDT, YYEEEE. Trimming shortened V by 1 base and J by 1 base, and 6 bases separated the two germline ends. The CDR3 length is 14 residues. CDR3 sequence (DNA): TGTGCCAGCAGCTTGAGCGGAAGCAATCAGCCCCAGCATTTT. It yields the protein CASSLSGSNQPQHF.

The V gene is TRBV28, the J gene TRBJ1-3; 7 positions agree with TRBD1. The V gene end was trimmed by 5 bases and the J gene end by 4 bases; junction bases not matched to a gene: 8. The CDR3 has 15 residues. The germline CDR1 and CDR2 sequences are MDHEN and SYDVKM. The CDR3 reads CASSGTEPGGNTIYF. The CDR3 nucleotides read TGTGCCAGCAGTGGGACAGAACCAGGAGGAAACACCATATATTTT.

J is TRBJ2-5 and V is TRBV5-1; D is undetermined. The CDR3 has 13 amino acids. V shed 0 bases and J shed 7 bases, with 10 bases lying between them. Germline V gives CDR1 SGHRS, CDR2 YFSETQ. CDR3 loop: CASSLVVGVTQYF. CDR3 sequence (DNA): TGCGCCAGCAGCTTGGTTGTGGGCGTGACCCAGTACTTC.

This clone has a handful of counts. The chain has TRBV29-1 and TRBJ2-1, with 8 bases fitting TRBD1. The V and J ends lost 5 bases and 1 base, in that order; junction bases with no gene match: 7. CDR1 is SQVTM, CDR2 ANQGSEA, per germline. CDR3 length equals 15 residues. CDR3 loop: CSVTRTGQSYNEQFF. The DNA for the CDR3 is TGCAGCGTTACCCGGACAGGGCAATCCTACAATGAGCAGTTCTTC.

The CDR3 region is CASSETQGWGNNEQFF. CDR3 nucleotide sequence: TGTGCCAGCAGTGAAACACAGGGGTGGGGAAACAATGAGCAGTTCTTC. The chain has TRBV25-1 and TRBJ2-1, with TRBD1 matching 7 bases. With V trimmed by 2 bases and J by 5 bases, 9 bases remained unmatched. Germline assignment: CDR1 MGHDK and CDR2 SYGVNS. The CDR3 length is 16 residues.

This clone was counted once. The genes are TRBV4-3 and TRBJ1-3, with TRBD1 matching 7 bases. The trim removed 8 bases at V and 3 bases at J, leaving 7 bases unmatched. The CDR3 is 14 amino acids. The V gene's germline CDR1 is LGHNA and CDR2 YSLEER. Here the CDR3 reads CASGFRGNGNTIYF. CDR3 nucleotide sequence: TGCGCCAGCGGTTTCAGGGGGAATGGAAACACCATATATTTT.

The V call is TRBV6-6, the J call TRBJ1-1; possibly TRBD1 for D (6 bases). Trimming left V 6 bases short and J 5 bases short, with 16 bases between. The CDR3 extends over 14 amino acids. CDR1 is MNHNY, CDR2 SVGAGI, per germline (reference sequence). The CDR3 here is CASRVQGLGTEAFF. CDR3 nucleotides: TGTGCCAGCAGAGTACAGGGTCTAGGAACTGAAGCTTTCTTT.